The source of this T cell receptor (beta chain) is a study of T cell responses to AZD1222 COVID-19 vaccine. Study context: Second doses that came at about 4 or about 12 weeks were put together. Study-level findings and limits: Regions left unmutated in variants are reportedly the target of nearly half of spike-specific TCRs.

Remarks on this clone: Its antigen remains unknown.

This table comes from immunoSEQ multiplex PCR, and its TCRdb copy is limited to in-frame clones, with some not included. The sample holds around 140,000 clones, 75% to 90% seen once. Material: peripheral blood, obtained on day 0 of AZD1222 vaccination. This clonotype was sampled from an adult in good health.

The CDR3 here is CASSSRTSGSSYNEQFF. CDR3 DNA sequence: TGCGCCAGCAGCTCCAGGACTAGCGGCAGCTCCTACAATGAGCAGTTCTTC. The V and J genes are TRBV5-1 and TRBJ2-1; the match to TRBD2 covers 10 bases. CDR3 size: 17 residues. V dropped 3 bases and J dropped 0; count of bases not matched to a gene: 6. CDR1 SGHRS and CDR2 YFSETQ come from the germline V gene.